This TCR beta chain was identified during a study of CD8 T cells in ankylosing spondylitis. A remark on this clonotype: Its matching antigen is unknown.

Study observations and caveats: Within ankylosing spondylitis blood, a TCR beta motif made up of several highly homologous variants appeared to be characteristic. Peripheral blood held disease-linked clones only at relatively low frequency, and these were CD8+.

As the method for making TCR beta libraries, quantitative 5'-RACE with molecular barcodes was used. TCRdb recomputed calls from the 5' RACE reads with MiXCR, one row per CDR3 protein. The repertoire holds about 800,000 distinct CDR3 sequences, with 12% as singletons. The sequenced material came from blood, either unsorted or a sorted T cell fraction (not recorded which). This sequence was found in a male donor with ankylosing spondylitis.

CDR3 sequence: CASSQVWRGGYEQYF. The CDR3 DNA reads as TGCGCCAGCAGCCAAGTGTGGAGGGGGGGGTACGAGCAGTACTTC. J is TRBJ2-7 and V is TRBV4-3; a possible D gene is TRBD2 (7 bases). Trimming took off 1 base at V and 4 bases at J, with 14 bases between the two ends. The CDR3 totals 15 residues. Germline V gene lookup returns CDR1 LGHNA and CDR2 YSLEER.